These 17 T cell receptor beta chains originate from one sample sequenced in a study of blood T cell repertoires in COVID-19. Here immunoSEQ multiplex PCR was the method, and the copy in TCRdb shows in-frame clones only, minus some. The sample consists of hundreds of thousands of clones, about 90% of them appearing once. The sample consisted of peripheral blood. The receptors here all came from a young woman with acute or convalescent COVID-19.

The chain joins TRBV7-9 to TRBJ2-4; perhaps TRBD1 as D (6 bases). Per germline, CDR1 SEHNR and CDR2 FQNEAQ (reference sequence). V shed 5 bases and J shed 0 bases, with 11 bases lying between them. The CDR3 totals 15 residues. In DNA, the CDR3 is TGTGCCAGCAGCCAACAGGGACCAGCCAAAAACATTCAGTACTTC. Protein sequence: CASSQQGPAKNIQYF.

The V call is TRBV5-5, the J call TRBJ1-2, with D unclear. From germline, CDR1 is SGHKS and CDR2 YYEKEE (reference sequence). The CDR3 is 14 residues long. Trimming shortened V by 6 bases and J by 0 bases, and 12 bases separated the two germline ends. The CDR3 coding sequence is TGTGCCAGCACCCGAACAGCCACTAACTATGGCTACACCTTC. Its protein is CASTRTATNYGYTF.

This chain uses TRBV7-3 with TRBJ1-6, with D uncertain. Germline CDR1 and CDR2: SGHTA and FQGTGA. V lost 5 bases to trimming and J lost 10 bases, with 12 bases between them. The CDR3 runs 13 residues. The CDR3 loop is CASSLAESSPLHF. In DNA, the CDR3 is TGTGCCAGCAGCCTTGCGGAATCGTCACCCCTCCACTTT.

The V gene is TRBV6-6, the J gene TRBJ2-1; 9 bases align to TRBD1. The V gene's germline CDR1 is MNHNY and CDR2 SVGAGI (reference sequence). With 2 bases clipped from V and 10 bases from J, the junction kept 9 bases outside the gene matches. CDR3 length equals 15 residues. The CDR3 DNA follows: TGTGCCAGCAGTTACCTGACGGGACAGGGCGACGAGCAGTTCTTC. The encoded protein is CASSYLTGQGDEQFF.

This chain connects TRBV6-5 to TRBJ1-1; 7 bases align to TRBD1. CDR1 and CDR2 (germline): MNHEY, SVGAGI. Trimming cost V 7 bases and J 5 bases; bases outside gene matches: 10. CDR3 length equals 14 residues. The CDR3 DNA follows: TGTGCCAGCACCAGACAGGGAAAGGGGACTGAAGCTTTCTTT. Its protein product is CASTRQGKGTEAFF.

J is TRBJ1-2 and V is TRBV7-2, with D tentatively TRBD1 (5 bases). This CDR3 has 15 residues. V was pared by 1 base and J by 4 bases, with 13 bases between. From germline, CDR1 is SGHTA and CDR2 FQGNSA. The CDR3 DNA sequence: TGTGCCAGCAGCTTAGGGGGGGTCCCGGGCTATGGCTACACCTTC. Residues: CASSLGGVPGYGYTF.

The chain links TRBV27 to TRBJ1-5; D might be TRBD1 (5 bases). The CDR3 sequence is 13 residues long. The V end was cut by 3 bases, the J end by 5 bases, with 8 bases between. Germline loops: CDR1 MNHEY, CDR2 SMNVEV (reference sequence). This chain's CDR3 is CASSFARDQPQHF. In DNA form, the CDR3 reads TGTGCCAGCAGTTTTGCCAGGGATCAGCCCCAGCATTTT.

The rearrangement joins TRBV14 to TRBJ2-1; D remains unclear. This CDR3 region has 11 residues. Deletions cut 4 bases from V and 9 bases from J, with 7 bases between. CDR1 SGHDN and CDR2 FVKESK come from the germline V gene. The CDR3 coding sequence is TGTGCCAGCAGCCCAGGCTTTGAGCAGTTCTTC. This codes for CASSPGFEQFF.

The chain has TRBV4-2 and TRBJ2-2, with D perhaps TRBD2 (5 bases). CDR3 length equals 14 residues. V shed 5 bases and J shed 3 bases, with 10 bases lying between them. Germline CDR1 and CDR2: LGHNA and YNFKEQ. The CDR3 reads CASSTSGDTGELFF. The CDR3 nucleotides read TGTGCCAGCAGCACTTCCGGGGACACCGGGGAGCTGTTTTTT.

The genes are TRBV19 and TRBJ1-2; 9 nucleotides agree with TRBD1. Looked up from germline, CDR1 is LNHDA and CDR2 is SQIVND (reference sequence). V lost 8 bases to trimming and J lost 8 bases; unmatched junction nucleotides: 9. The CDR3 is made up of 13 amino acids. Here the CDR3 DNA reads TGTGCCAGTGTTACGGGACAGGGAAGGGGCTACACCTTC. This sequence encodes CASVTGQGRGYTF.

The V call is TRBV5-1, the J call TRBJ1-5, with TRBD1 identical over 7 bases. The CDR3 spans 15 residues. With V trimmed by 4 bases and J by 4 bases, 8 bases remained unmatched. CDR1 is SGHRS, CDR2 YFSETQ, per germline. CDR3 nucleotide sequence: TGCGCCAGCAGCCTCGGGGACAGCCCAAATCAGCCCCAGCATTTT. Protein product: CASSLGDSPNQPQHF. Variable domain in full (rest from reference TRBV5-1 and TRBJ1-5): KAGVTQTPRYLIKTRGQQVTLSCSPISGHRSVSWYQQTPGQGLQFLFEYFSETQRNKGNFPGRFSGRQFSNSRSEMNVSTLELGDSALYLCASSLGDSPNQPQHFGDGTRLSIL.

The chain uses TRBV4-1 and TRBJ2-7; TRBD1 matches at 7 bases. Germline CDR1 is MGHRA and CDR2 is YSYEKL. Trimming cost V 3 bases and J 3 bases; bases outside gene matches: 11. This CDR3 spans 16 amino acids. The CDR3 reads CASSHGRYRGNYEQYF. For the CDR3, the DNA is TGCGCCAGCAGCCATGGCAGATACAGGGGTAACTACGAGCAGTACTTC.

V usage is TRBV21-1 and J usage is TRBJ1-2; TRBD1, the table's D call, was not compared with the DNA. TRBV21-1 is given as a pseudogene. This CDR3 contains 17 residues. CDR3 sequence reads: CASSKQSATEPDYGYTF. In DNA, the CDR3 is TGTGCCAGCAGCAAACAGTCTGCGACAGAACCCGACTATGGCTACACCTTC.

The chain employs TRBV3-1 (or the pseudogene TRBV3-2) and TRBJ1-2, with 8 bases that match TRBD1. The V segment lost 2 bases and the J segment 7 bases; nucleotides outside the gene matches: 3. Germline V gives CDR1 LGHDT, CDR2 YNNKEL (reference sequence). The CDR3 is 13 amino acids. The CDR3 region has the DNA TGTGCCAGCAGCCAAACAGGGGGGTCTGGCTACACCTTC. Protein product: CASSQTGGSGYTF.

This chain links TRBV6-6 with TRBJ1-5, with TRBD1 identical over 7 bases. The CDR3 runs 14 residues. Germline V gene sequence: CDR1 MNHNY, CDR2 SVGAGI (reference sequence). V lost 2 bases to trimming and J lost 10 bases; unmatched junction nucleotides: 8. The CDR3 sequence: CASSYGASGGPQHF. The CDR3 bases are TGTGCCAGCAGTTACGGTGCCTCAGGGGGACCCCAGCATTTT.

The DNA of the CDR3 is TGTGCCAGCACCCTAAGGGGCGATTACTCTGGAAACACCATATATTTT. Its translation: CASTLRGDYSGNTIYF. The chain links TRBV9 to TRBJ1-3, with D possibly being TRBD1 (5 bases). V gave up 6 bases and J gave up 0 bases, with 16 bases separating them. The length of the CDR3 is 16 residues. Per germline, CDR1 SGDLS and CDR2 YYNGEE.

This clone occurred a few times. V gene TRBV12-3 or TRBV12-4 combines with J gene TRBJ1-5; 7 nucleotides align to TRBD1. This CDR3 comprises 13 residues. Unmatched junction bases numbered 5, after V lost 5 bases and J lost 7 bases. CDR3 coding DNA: TGTGCCAGCAGTCCTGACAGGGTACAGCCCCAGCATTTT. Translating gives CASSPDRVQPQHF.